This T cell receptor (beta chain) was sequenced during a study of human T cells and chemical hapten exposure. One entry per CDR3 protein results from TCRdb running MiXCR on the RACE reads. The sample holds 210,000 or so distinct CDR3 sequences, 24% seen once. Time point indicated: patch test 3, about 24 weeks after DPC sensitization. Treatment meaning: therapeutic diphenylcyclopropenone sensitization with weekly scalp DPC. V lost 4 bases, J lost 2 bases, and 9 bases lay in between. Per the germline V gene, CDR1 is DFQATT and CDR2 is SNEGSKA (reference sequence). The CDR3 is made up of 12 amino acids. This TCR was recovered from a woman aged 35 to 49 with alopecia areata. Some clones in this sample may be carry-over from other donors' samples. V gene TRBV20-1 combines with J gene TRBJ2-7; tentatively, D is TRBD2 (5 bases). The sample here was whole blood, taken in connection with sensitization to the hapten diphenylcyclopropenone (DPC). The CDR3 spells CSATPGTYEQYF. The CDR3 nucleotides are TGCAGTGCTACTCCCGGGACCTACGAGCAGTACTTC.